This T cell receptor beta chain was captured by sequencing in a study of T cell responses to AZD1222 COVID-19 vaccine. Overall study findings and caveats: Dominant at 160-218 and 743-854, vaccine-associated CD4 TCRs also spanned spike.

Concerning this clone itself: Its antigen is unknown.

V gave up 3 bases and J gave up 0 bases, with 9 bases separating them. Looked up from germline, CDR1 is LGHDT and CDR2 is YNNKEL (reference sequence). The CDR3 runs 15 residues. The assay was immunoSEQ multiplex PCR, and TCRdb's table has in-frame clones only and misses some. The sample includes 86,000 or so clones, roughly nine tenths of them seen just once. The J gene is TRBJ2-1, the V gene TRBV3-1 (or the pseudogene TRBV3-2); no reliable D call. The clonotype originates from an adult in good health. This material consisted of peripheral blood, taken on day 0 of AZD1222 vaccination. The CDR3 is CASSQRGTSYNEQFF. CDR3 coding DNA: TGTGCCAGCAGCCAGAGAGGCACCTCCTACAATGAGCAGTTCTTC.